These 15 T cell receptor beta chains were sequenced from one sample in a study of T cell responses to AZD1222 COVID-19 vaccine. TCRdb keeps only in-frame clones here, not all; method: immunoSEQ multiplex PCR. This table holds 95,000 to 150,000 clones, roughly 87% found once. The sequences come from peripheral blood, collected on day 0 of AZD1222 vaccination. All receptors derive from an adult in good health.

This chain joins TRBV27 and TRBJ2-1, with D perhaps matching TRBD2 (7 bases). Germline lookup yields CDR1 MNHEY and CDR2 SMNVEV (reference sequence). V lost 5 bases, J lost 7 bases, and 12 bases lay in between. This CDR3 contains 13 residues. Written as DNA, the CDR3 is TGTGCCAGCAGTAGGGGGGGGTTGAATGAGCAGTTCTTC. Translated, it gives CASSRGGLNEQFF.

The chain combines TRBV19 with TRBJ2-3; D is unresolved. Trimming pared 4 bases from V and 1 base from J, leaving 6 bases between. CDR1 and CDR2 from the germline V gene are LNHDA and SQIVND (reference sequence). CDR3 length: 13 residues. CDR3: CASSSGGTDTQYF. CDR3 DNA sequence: TGTGCCAGTAGTAGCGGAGGCACAGATACGCAGTATTTT. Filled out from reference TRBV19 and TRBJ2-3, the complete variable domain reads DGGITQSPKYLFRKEGQNVTLSCEQNLNHDAMYWYRQDPGQGLRLIYYSQIVNDFQKGDIAEGYSVSREKKESFPLTVTSAQKNPTAFYLCASSSGGTDTQYFGPGTRLTVL.

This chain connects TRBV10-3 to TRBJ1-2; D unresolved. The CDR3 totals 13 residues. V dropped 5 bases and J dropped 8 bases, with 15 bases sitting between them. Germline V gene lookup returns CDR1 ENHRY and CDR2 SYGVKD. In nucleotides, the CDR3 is TGTGCCATCAGTTTCGGGCAGGAAAGAGGCTACACCTTC. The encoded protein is CAISFGQERGYTF.

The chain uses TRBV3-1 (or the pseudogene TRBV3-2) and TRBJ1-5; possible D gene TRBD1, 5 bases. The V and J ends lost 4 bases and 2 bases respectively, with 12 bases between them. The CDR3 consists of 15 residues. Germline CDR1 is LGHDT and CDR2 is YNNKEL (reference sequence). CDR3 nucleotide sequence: TGTGCCAGCAGCCCCGGGGGGGGTGGCAATCAGCCCCAGCATTTT. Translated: CASSPGGGGNQPQHF.

For the CDR3, the DNA is TGCGCCAGCAGCCCACGGGCGAGCGATGAGCAGTTCTTC. As protein: CASSPRASDEQFF. The rearrangement uses TRBV5-1 and TRBJ2-1; D uncertain. V dropped 4 bases and J dropped 8 bases, with 13 bases sitting between them. The V gene's germline CDR1 is SGHRS and CDR2 YFSETQ. This CDR3 region has 13 residues.

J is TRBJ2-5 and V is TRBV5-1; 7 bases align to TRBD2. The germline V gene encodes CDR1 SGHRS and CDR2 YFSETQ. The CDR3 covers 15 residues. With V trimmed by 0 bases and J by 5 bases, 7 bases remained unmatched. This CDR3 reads CASSLGGGPKETQYF. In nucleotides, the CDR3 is TGCGCCAGCAGCTTGGGGGGGGGACCGAAGGAGACCCAGTACTTC.

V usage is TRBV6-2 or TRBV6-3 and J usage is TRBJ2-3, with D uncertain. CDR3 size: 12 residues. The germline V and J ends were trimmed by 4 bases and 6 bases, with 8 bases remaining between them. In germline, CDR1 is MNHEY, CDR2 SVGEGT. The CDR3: CASSLSRDTQYF. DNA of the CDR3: TGTGCCAGCAGTTTATCCCGTGATACGCAGTATTTT.

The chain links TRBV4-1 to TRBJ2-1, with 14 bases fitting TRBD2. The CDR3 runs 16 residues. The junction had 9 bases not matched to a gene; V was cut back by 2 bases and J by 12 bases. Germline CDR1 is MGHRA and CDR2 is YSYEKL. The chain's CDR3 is CASSQRGLAGGRGQFF. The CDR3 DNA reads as TGCGCCAGCAGCCAACGCGGACTAGCGGGGGGCCGCGGGCAGTTCTTC.

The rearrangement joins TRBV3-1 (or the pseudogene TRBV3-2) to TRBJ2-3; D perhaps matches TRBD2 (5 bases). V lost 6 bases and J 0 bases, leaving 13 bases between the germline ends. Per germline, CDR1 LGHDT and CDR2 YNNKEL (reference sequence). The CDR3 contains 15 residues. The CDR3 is CASSLQDYSTDTQYF. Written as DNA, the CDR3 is TGTGCCAGCAGTCTCCAAGACTATAGCACAGATACGCAGTATTTT.

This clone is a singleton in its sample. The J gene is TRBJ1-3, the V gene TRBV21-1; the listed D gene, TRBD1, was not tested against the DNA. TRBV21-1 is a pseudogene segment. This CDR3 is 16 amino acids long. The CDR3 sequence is CASSTTQGFSGNTIYF. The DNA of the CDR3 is TGTGCCAGCAGCACCACGCAGGGGTTCTCTGGAAACACCATATATTTT.

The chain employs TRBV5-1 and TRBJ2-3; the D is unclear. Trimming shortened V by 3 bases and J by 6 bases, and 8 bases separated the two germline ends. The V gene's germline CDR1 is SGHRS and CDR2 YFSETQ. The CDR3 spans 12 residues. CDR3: CASSSEGDTQYF. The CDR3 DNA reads TGCGCCAGCAGCTCTGAAGGCGATACGCAGTATTTT.

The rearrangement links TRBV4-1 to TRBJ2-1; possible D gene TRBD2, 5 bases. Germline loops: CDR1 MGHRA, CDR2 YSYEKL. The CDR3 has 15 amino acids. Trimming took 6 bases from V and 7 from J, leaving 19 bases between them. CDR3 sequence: CASRQTLTGKNEQFF. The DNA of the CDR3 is TGCGCCAGCAGGCAGACTTTAACCGGGAAGAATGAGCAGTTCTTC.

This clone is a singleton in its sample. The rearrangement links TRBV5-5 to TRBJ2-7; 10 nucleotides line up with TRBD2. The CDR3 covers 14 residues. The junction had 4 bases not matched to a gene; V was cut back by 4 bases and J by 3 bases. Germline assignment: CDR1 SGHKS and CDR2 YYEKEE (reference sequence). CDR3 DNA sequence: TGTGCCAGCAGCCTGGGACTAGCGTACTACGAGCAGTACTTC. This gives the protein CASSLGLAYYEQYF.

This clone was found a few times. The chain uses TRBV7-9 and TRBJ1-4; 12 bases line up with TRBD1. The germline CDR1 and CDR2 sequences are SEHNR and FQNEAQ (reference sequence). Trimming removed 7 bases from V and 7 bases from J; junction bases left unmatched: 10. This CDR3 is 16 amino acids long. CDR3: CASNPGTGGDSEKLFF. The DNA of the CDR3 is TGTGCCAGCAACCCCGGGACAGGGGGCGATAGTGAAAAACTGTTTTTT.

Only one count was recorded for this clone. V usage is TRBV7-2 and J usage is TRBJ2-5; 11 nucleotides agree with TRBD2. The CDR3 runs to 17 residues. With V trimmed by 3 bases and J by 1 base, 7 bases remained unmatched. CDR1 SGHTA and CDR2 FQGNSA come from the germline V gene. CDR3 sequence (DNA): TGTGCCAGCAGCTTCGGGGTAGCGGGGGGGTTCCAAGAGACCCAGTACTTC. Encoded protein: CASSFGVAGGFQETQYF.